The TCR beta chain under discussion was sequenced for a study of control samples from healthy donors and cancer patients. Only in-frame clones appear in the TCRdb table, and some are missing; sequencing was by immunoSEQ multiplex PCR. The sample lists about 130,000 clones, about 92% occurring once. Trimming took off 6 bases at V and 2 bases at J, with 10 bases between the two ends. The CDR3 is 13 amino acids. Germline V gene data show CDR1 as WSHSY and CDR2 as SAAADI. V usage is TRBV10-2 and J usage is TRBJ1-1, with a tentative D call TRBD1 (5 bases). Sequenced material: blood. The TCR was taken from a woman between 45 and 60 years old in good health. CDR3 residues: CASSDTGNTEAFF. The CDR3 DNA is TGCGCCAGCAGCGATACAGGTAACACTGAAGCTTTCTTT.